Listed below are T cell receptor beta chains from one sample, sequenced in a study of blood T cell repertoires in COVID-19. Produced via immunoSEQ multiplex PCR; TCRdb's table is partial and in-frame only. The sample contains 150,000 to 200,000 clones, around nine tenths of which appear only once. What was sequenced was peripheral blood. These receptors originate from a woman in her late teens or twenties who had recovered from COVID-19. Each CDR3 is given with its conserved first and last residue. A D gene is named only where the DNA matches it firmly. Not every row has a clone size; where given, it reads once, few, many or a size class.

CDR3: CASSKRPGHNYGYTF; DNA: TGCGCCAGCAGCAAACGGCCGGGACACAACTATGGCTACACCTTC; J: TRBJ1-2; D: NA; V: TRBV5-1; size: NA
CDR3: CASSLDTDTNEQFF; DNA: TGTGCCAGCAGCTTAGATACTGATACCAATGAGCAGTTCTTC; J: TRBJ2-1; D: NA; V: TRBV7-3; size: NA
CDR3: CASSQSGRGIDGYTF; DNA: TGTGCCAGCAGCCAATCTGGCAGGGGGATCGATGGCTACACCTTC; J: TRBJ1-2; D: TRBD1; V: TRBV16; size: NA
CDR3: CASSLETGGETQYF; DNA: TGTGCCAGCAGCTTAGAAACAGGGGGAGAGACCCAGTACTTC; J: TRBJ2-5; D: TRBD1; V: TRBV7-9; size: NA
CDR3: CASSVLLNTEAFF; DNA: TGTGCCAGCAGCGTACTTCTGAACACTGAAGCTTTCTTT; J: TRBJ1-1; D: NA; V: TRBV9; size: NA
CDR3: CASSLRIAGGGTDTQYF; DNA: TGTGCCAGCAGCTTAAGGATAGCGGGGGGGGGCACAGATACGCAGTATTTT; J: TRBJ2-3; D: TRBD2; V: TRBV11-2; size: NA
CDR3: CASSLLGGTVYNEQFF; DNA: TGTGCCAGCAGCTTGCTCGGGGGGACGGTCTACAATGAGCAGTTCTTC; J: TRBJ2-1; D: TRBD2; V: TRBV5-4; size: once
CDR3: CASSPRDTSNYGYTF; DNA: TGTGCCAGCAGCCCCCGGGACACATCTAACTATGGCTACACCTTC; J: TRBJ1-2; D: NA; V: TRBV7-8; size: few
CDR3: CASSSPQGFQYTEAFF; DNA: TGTGCCAGCAGCTCCCCACAGGGGTTCCAATACACTGAAGCTTTCTTT; J: TRBJ1-1; D: TRBD1; V: TRBV3-1/TRBV3-2; size: NA
CDR3: CASSESSSGNEQFF; DNA: TGCGCCAGCAGTGAATCATCTAGCGGGAATGAGCAGTTCTTC; J: TRBJ2-1; D: TRBD2; V: TRBV10-2; size: NA
CDR3: CASSERSGGGTEAFF; DNA: TGTGCCAGCAGTGAAAGATCAGGGGGCGGCACTGAAGCTTTCTTT; J: TRBJ1-1; D: TRBD1; V: TRBV27; size: NA
CDR3: CASSLAPGAGNTIYF; DNA: TGTGCCAGCAGCTTGGCCCCAGGGGCTGGAAACACCATATATTTT; J: TRBJ1-3; D: NA; V: TRBV5-6; size: NA
CDR3: CASSLTGGNSYNEQFF; DNA: TGTGCCAGCAGCTTAACCGGGGGTAACTCCTACAATGAGCAGTTCTTC; J: TRBJ2-1; D: NA; V: TRBV7-6; size: NA
CDR3: CASSFQTAVGDQPQHF; DNA: TGTGCCAGCAGCTTCCAGACAGCAGTTGGGGATCAGCCCCAGCATTTT; J: TRBJ1-5; D: NA; V: TRBV7-9; size: NA
CDR3: CASSPSLAGESTDTQYF; DNA: TGTGCCAGCAGTCCATCACTAGCGGGGGAGAGCACAGATACGCAGTATTTT; J: TRBJ2-3; D: TRBD2; V: TRBV5-4; size: NA
CDR3: CASSQGTGELFF; DNA: TGCGCCAGCAGTCAGGGCACCGGGGAGCTGTTTTTT; J: TRBJ2-2; D: NA; V: TRBV10-1; size: few
CDR3: CASVQSSYNSPLHF; DNA: TGCGCCAGCGTACAGAGCTCCTATAATTCACCCCTCCACTTT; J: TRBJ1-6; D: NA; V: TRBV23-1; size: NA
CDR3: CASSPGTGGQPQHF; DNA: TGTGCCAGCAGCCCAGGGACAGGGGGCCAGCCCCAGCATTTT; J: TRBJ1-5; D: TRBD1; V: TRBV7-2; size: NA
CDR3: CASSPRLEVSTTGELFF; DNA: TGTGCCAGCTCACCAAGACTAGAGGTCTCGACCACCGGGGAGCTGTTTTTT; J: TRBJ2-2; D: NA; V: TRBV18; size: many
CDR3: CASSLAPRYGYGYTF; DNA: TGTGCCAGCAGCTTAGCTCCCCGCTATGGCTATGGCTACACCTTC; J: TRBJ1-2; D: NA; V: TRBV7-9; size: few
CDR3: CASSLNLRNTIYF; DNA: TGTGCCAGCAGTTTAAATCTCCGGAACACCATATATTTT; J: TRBJ1-3; D: NA; V: TRBV12-3/TRBV12-4; size: once
CDR3: CASSLRIAISYNEQFF; DNA: TGTGCCAGCAGCTTGCGAATAGCGATCTCCTACAATGAGCAGTTCTTC; J: TRBJ2-1; D: NA; V: TRBV11-2; size: NA
CDR3: CASSPREGLFIQYF; DNA: TGTGCCAGCAGCCCCCGGGAGGGTCTGTTCATTCAGTACTTC; J: TRBJ2-4; D: TRBD2; V: TRBV7-2; size: NA
CDR3: CASSARQGSLYGYTF; DNA: TGTGCCAGCAGCGCCAGACAGGGATCCCTTTATGGCTACACCTTC; J: TRBJ1-2; D: TRBD1; V: TRBV5-5; size: NA
CDR3: CASSQSGGQGYSNQPQHF; DNA: TGCGCCAGCAGTCAATCTGGGGGACAGGGGTATAGCAATCAGCCCCAGCATTTT; J: TRBJ1-5; D: TRBD1; V: TRBV23-1; size: NA
CDR3: CASSYERGTYEQYF; DNA: TGTGCCAGCAGTTACGAACGGGGGACCTACGAGCAGTACTTC; J: TRBJ2-7; D: NA; V: TRBV6-2/TRBV6-3; size: once
CDR3: CASSPRDRAFEQYF; DNA: TGTGCCAGCAGCCCTCGGGACAGGGCTTTCGAGCAGTACTTC; J: TRBJ2-7; D: TRBD1; V: TRBV7-2; size: NA
CDR3: CASSQDLLAPAYEQYF; DNA: TGCGCCAGCAGCCAAGACCTGCTAGCCCCCGCCTACGAGCAGTACTTC; J: TRBJ2-7; D: NA; V: TRBV4-1; size: NA
CDR3: CASSQIQGANTEAFF; DNA: TGTGCCAGCAGTCAAATACAGGGGGCGAACACTGAAGCTTTCTTT; J: TRBJ1-1; D: TRBD1; V: TRBV6-6; size: NA
CDR3: CASSTGDRGLVYGYTF; DNA: TGTGCCAGCAGCACGGGGGACAGGGGACTCGTGTATGGCTACACCTTC; J: TRBJ1-2; D: TRBD1; V: TRBV7-9; size: NA
CDR3: CASSPRRGTEAFF; DNA: TGTGCCAGCAGCCCCCGGAGGGGCACTGAAGCTTTCTTT; J: TRBJ1-1; D: NA; V: TRBV3-1/TRBV3-2; size: NA
CDR3: CASSQMGLEIADTQYF; DNA: TGTGCCAGCAGCCAGATGGGACTAGAGATCGCAGATACGCAGTATTTT; J: TRBJ2-3; D: TRBD2; V: TRBV14; size: NA
CDR3: CASSLGDRVSVETQYF; DNA: TGTGCCAGCAGCTTGGGGGACAGGGTCTCCGTGGAGACCCAGTACTTC; J: TRBJ2-5; D: TRBD1; V: TRBV5-8; size: once
CDR3: CAWSVASGSTDTQYF; DNA: TGTGCCTGGAGTGTGGCTAGCGGAAGCACAGATACGCAGTATTTT; J: TRBJ2-3; D: TRBD2; V: TRBV30; size: NA
CDR3: CASSLSGSSYNEQFF; DNA: TGTGCCAGCAGTCTTAGCGGGAGCTCCTACAATGAGCAGTTCTTC; J: TRBJ2-1; D: TRBD2; V: TRBV6-4; size: NA
CDR3: CASSRQLAATDTQYF; DNA: TGTGCCAGCAGCCGCCAACTAGCGGCCACAGATACGCAGTATTTT; J: TRBJ2-3; D: TRBD2; V: TRBV14; size: many
CDR3: CASSDPGQGGGNEKLFF; DNA: TGTGCCAGCAGTGACCCGGGACAGGGAGGGGGTAATGAAAAACTGTTTTTT; J: TRBJ1-4; D: TRBD1; V: TRBV6-1; size: NA
CDR3: CASSFILAGGNTGELFF; DNA: TGTGCCAGCAGTTTTATCCTAGCGGGAGGGAACACCGGGGAGCTGTTTTTT; J: TRBJ2-2; D: TRBD2; V: TRBV27; size: NA